This entry lists 13 T cell receptor beta chains sequenced from one sample in a study of lymphopenia after photon versus proton radiotherapy. The assay was immunoSEQ multiplex PCR, and TCRdb's table has in-frame clones only and misses some. The sample lists roughly 30,000 clones, roughly 89% occurring once. The sequences come from peripheral blood, collected from a patient treated with proton-based radiotherapy. The receptors come from a woman aged 60-75 years with cholangiocarcinoma. Some clones in this sample may be carry-over from other donors' samples.

This rearrangement joins TRBV4-1 to TRBJ2-2; possibly TRBD2 for D (6 bases). This CDR3 is built from 16 residues. V lost 7 bases and J 0 bases, leaving 15 bases between the germline ends. Germline loops: CDR1 MGHRA, CDR2 YSYEKL. CDR3 coding DNA: TGCGCCAGCACCTCGTGGCGGGACGCGAACACCGGGGAGCTGTTTTTT. Translated: CASTSWRDANTGELFF.

This chain links TRBV13 with TRBJ1-3; maybe TRBD1 (6 bases). From germline, CDR1 is PRHDT and CDR2 FYEKMQ (reference sequence). The CDR3 is made up of 14 amino acids. Trimming took 2 bases from V and 7 from J, leaving 12 bases between them. The CDR3 sequence is CASSLYRVENTIYF. Written as DNA, the CDR3 is TGTGCCAGCAGCTTATACAGGGTCGAGAACACCATATATTTT.

This chain uses TRBV18 with TRBJ2-7; the match to TRBD1 covers 7 bases. The germline CDR1 and CDR2 sequences are KGHSH and LQKENI. The CDR3 is 13 residues long. The V gene end was trimmed by 3 bases and the J gene end by 3 bases; junction bases not matched to a gene: 2. CDR3 DNA: TGTGCCAGCTCACCCGCAGGGGGCTACGAGCAGTACTTC. This codes for CASSPAGGYEQYF.

The chain recombines TRBV21-1 with TRBJ2-5; the table gives TRBD2 as D, unverified against the DNA. TRBV21-1 is shown as a pseudogene. The length of the CDR3 is 10 residues. The CDR3 DNA sequence: TGTGCCAGCACCCCCGGGACCCAGTACTTC. Its protein is CASTPGTQYF.

V gene TRBV6-5 combines with J gene TRBJ2-1; 10 positions match TRBD1. The germline CDR1 and CDR2 sequences are MNHEY and SVGAGI. Trimming took 4 bases from V and 7 from J; bases not matched to a gene: 4. This CDR3 is 14 amino acids long. In DNA, the CDR3 is TGTGCCAGCAGTTCGGGACAGGGGACGAATGAGCAGTTCTTC. Its translation: CASSSGQGTNEQFF.

The chain uses TRBV6-6 and TRBJ2-3, with 7 bases lining up with TRBD2. CDR3 size: 14 residues. In germline, CDR1 is MNHNY, CDR2 SVGAGI (reference sequence). J was trimmed by 1 base and V by 5 bases; bases with no gene match: 3. CDR3 bases: TGTGCCAGCAGTGATACTAGCGGCACAGATACGCAGTATTTT. It is translated as CASSDTSGTDTQYF.

The gene calls are TRBV5-6 and TRBJ2-7; 7 nucleotides line up with TRBD1. Germline V gives CDR1 SGHDT, CDR2 YYEEEE. This CDR3 region has 17 residues. V gave up 5 bases and J gave up 0 bases; unmatched junction bases: 14. CDR3 region: CASSPRDSLSSSYEQYF. The CDR3 DNA is TGTGCCAGCAGTCCCCGGGACAGCCTATCGAGCTCCTACGAGCAGTACTTC.

The rearrangement links TRBV5-1 to TRBJ1-1; D is unresolved. Per the germline V gene, CDR1 is SGHRS and CDR2 is YFSETQ. V was clipped by 2 bases and J by 2 bases, with 13 bases between them. This CDR3 is built from 15 residues. The CDR3 loop reads CASSFFVSSNTEAFF. In DNA form, the CDR3 reads TGCGCCAGCAGCTTCTTTGTTTCATCCAACACTGAAGCTTTCTTT.

The chain couples TRBV15 to TRBJ2-2; 9 bases are a match to TRBD2. V was pared by 4 bases and J by 6 bases, with 6 bases of the junction left unmatched. CDR1 and CDR2 (germline): LNHNV, YYDKDF (reference sequence). CDR3 size: 15 residues. The CDR3 bases are TGTGCCACCAGCAATTTAGCGGGGGTCGCCGGGGAGCTGTTTTTT. It yields the protein CATSNLAGVAGELFF. Full variable domain (missing parts from reference TRBV15 and TRBJ2-2): DAMVIQNPRYQVTQFGKPVTLSCSQTLNHNVMYWYQQKSSQAPKLLFHYYDKDFNNEADTPDNFQSRRPNTSFCFLDIRSPGLGDTAMYLCATSNLAGVAGELFFGEGSRLTVL.

The CDR3: CASSEREVTMNTEAFF. The CDR3 DNA is TGCGCCAGCAGTGAAAGGGAGGTAACAATGAACACTGAAGCTTTCTTT. The chain links TRBV10-2 to TRBJ1-1; no reliable D call. This CDR3 has 16 residues. Germline values: CDR1 WSHSY, CDR2 SAAADI. Trimming took off 3 bases at V and 0 bases at J, with 14 bases between the two ends.

The chain uses TRBV6-5 and TRBJ2-3, with a weak D call TRBD1 (5 bases). The germline V gene has CDR1 MNHEY and CDR2 SVGAGI. Trimming cost V 0 bases and J 6 bases, with 13 bases left between them. This CDR3 comprises 15 residues. CDR3 in DNA: TGTGCCAGCAGTTACTCGTATCTAGGGGCTGATACGCAGTATTTT. It is translated as CASSYSYLGADTQYF.

This clone showed up just once. V gene TRBV4-2 combines with J gene TRBJ2-7, with unresolved D. The CDR3 has 13 amino acids. Germline V gives CDR1 LGHNA, CDR2 YNFKEQ. Trimming removed 4 bases at V and 6 bases at J, with 13 bases between. This chain's CDR3 is CASSPGSYAEQYF. The CDR3 coding sequence is TGTGCCAGCAGCCCAGGTTCATATGCCGAGCAGTACTTC.

The chain joins TRBV27 to TRBJ1-4; no clear D gene. The germline CDR1 and CDR2 sequences are MNHEY and SMNVEV (reference sequence). This CDR3 has 14 amino acids. The V gene lost 3 bases and the J gene lost 8 bases, with 13 bases spanning the gap. CDR3 DNA sequence: TGTGCCAGCAGTTTTAACGGAGGAGGCGAAAAACTGTTTTTT. This translates into CASSFNGGGEKLFF.